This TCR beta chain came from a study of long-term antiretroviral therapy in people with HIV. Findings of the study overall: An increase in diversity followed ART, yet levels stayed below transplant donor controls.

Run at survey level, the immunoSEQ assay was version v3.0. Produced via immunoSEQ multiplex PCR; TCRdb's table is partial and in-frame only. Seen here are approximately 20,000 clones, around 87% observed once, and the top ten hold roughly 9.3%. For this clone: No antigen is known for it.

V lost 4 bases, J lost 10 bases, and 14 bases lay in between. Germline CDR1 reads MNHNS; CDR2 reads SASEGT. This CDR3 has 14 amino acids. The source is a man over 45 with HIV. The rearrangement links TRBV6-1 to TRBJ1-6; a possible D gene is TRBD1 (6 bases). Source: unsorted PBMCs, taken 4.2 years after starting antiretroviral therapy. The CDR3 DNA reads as TGTGCCAGCAGTGTGGGGACAAGGGGATCACCCCTCCACTTT. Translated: CASSVGTRGSPLHF.